This passage covers 5 T cell receptor beta chains from one sample sequenced in a study of control samples from healthy donors and cancer patients. Profiling relied on immunoSEQ multiplex PCR, and the TCRdb table lists in-frame clones only, not all of them. The sample has about 130,000 clones; over 75% are singletons. Sequenced sample: blood. These receptors all stem from a man aged 35-49 years in good health.

This clone was seen just once. The CDR3 coding sequence is TGTGCCAGCACCGAGGGAGCGGCGGAAAAACTGTTTTTT. Translation: CASTEGAAEKLFF. The chain couples TRBV3-1 (or the pseudogene TRBV3-2) to TRBJ1-4; D is unclear. Germline values: CDR1 LGHDT, CDR2 YNNKEL (reference sequence). CDR3 length equals 13 residues. The V gene lost 7 bases and the J gene lost 8 bases, with 14 bases spanning the gap.

The J gene is TRBJ1-1, the V gene TRBV28, with D unclear. The CDR3 spans 16 residues. Germline loops: CDR1 MDHEN, CDR2 SYDVKM. Trimming shortened V by 1 base and J by 1 base, and 13 bases separated the two germline ends. The CDR3 DNA reads as TGTGCCAGCAGTTTATCCTCCCTCCCGGGGAACACTGAAGCTTTCTTT. Protein: CASSLSSLPGNTEAFF.

J is TRBJ2-5 and V is TRBV10-3; 15 bases align to TRBD2. Germline CDR1 and CDR2: ENHRY and SYGVKD. This CDR3 contains 16 residues. V lost 5 bases and J lost 1; bases outside the gene matches: 2. The CDR3 bases are TGTGCCATCAGTCAGGGACTAGCGGGGGGCCAAGAGACCCAGTACTTC. Encoded protein: CAISQGLAGGQETQYF.

The gene calls are TRBV6-6 and TRBJ1-6; no reliable D call. Germline CDR1 reads MNHNY; CDR2 reads SVGAGI (reference sequence). The V end was cut by 2 bases, the J end by 10 bases, with 6 bases between. This CDR3 spans 12 amino acids. Here the CDR3 reads CASSYGPSPLHF. The CDR3 DNA is TGTGCCAGCAGTTACGGGCCGTCACCCCTCCACTTT.

This chain connects TRBV23-1 to TRBJ2-7; tentatively, D is TRBD1 (5 bases). TRBV23-1 is known as an ORF, though its function is uncertain. V was cut by 2 bases and J by 3 bases, with 14 bases left in between. CDR3 size: 15 residues. The chain's CDR3 is CASSQRGSFVYEQYF. The CDR3, as DNA: TGCGCCAGCAGTCAAAGGGGTTCATTCGTCTACGAGCAGTACTTC.